The T cell receptor (beta chain) described here comes from a study of cytomegalovirus exposure and HLA in healthy donors. Across the study: Most donors, around 81% of a few hundred genotyped, fell in the Caucasian-associated ancestry cluster.

PCR was performed using 60 Vbeta and 13 Jbeta primers. Data came from immunoSEQ multiplex PCR; TCRdb stores just in-frame clones and leaves some out. The sample carries around 160,000 clones, 75% to 90% recorded once. This CDR3 is built from 16 residues. Germline CDR1 and CDR2: SGHVS and FNYEAQ. V lost 1 base to trimming and J lost 7 bases; unmatched junction nucleotides: 7. V is TRBV7-6 and J is TRBJ2-1; 10 bases match TRBD2. The source is a man aged 50 to 59 in good health and CMV-seropositive. Sequencing was carried out using PBMCs. The CDR3 DNA is TGTGCCAGCAGCTTAGAGGAGCGGGGGGGTTTTAATGAGCAGTTCTTC. Translating it yields CASSLEERGGFNEQFF.